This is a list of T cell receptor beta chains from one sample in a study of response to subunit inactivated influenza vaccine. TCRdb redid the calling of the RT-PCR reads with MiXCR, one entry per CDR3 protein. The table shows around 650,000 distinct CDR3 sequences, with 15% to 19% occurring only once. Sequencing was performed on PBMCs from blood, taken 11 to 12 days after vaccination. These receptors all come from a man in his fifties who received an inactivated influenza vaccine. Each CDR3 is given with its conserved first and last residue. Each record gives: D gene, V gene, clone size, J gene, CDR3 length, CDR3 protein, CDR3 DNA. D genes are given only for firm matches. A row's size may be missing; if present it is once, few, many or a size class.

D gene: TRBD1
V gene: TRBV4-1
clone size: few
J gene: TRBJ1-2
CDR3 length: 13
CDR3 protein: CASSQPQGDGYTF
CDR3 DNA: TGCGCCAGCAGCCAACCCCAGGGGGATGGCTACACCTTC

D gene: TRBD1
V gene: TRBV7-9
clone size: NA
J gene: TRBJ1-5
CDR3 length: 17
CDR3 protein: CASSLGTGDYSNQPQHF
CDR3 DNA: TGTGCCAGCAGCTTAGGGACAGGAGATTATAGCAATCAGCCCCAGCATTTT

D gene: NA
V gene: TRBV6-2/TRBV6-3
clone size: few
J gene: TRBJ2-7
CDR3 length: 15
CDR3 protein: CASSQQGQGSYEQYF
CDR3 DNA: TGTGCCAGCAGCCAACAGGGACAAGGGTCCTACGAGCAGTACTTC

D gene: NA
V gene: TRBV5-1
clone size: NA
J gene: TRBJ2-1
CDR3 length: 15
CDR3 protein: CASTFDSPSLGEQFF
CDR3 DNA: TGCGCCAGCACCTTCGACAGCCCTTCCCTTGGTGAGCAGTTCTTC

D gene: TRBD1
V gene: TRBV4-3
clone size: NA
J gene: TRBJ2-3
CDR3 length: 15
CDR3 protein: CASSQVGQVTDTQYF
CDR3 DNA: TGCGCCAGCAGCCAAGTGGGACAGGTGACAGATACGCAGTATTTT

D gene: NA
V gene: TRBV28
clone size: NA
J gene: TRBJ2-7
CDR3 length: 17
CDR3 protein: CASSNPTAEYISYEQYF
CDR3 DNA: TGTGCCAGCAGTAACCCGACAGCCGAATACATCTCCTACGAGCAGTACTTC

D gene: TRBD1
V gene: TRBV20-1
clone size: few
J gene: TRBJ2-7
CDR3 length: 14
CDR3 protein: CSARTGGAGDEQYF
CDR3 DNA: TGCAGTGCGCGGACAGGGGGGGCTGGAGACGAGCAGTACTTC

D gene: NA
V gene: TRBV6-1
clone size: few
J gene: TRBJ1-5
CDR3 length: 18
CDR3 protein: CASSEAITSYRGNQPQHF
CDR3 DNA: TGTGCCAGCAGTGAAGCGATAACTTCTTACAGGGGCAATCAGCCCCAGCATTTT

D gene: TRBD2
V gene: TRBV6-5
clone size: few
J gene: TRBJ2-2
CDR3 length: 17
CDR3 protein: CASSYLGLAEGTGELFF
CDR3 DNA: TGTGCCAGCAGTTACCTAGGACTAGCGGAGGGCACCGGGGAGCTGTTTTTT

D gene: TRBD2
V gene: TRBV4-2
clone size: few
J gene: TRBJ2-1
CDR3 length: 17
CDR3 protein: CASSQDLAGGRINEQFF
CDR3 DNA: TGTGCCAGCAGCCAGGATCTGGCGGGAGGGCGTATCAATGAGCAGTTCTTC

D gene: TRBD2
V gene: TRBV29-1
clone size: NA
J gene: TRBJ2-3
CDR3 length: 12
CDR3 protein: CSVSRGRDTQYF
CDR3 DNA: TGCAGCGTTTCTCGCGGGAGGGATACGCAGTATTTT

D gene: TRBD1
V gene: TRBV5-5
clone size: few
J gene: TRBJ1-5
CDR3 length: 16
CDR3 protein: CASSWITGGGGQPQHF
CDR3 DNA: TGTGCCAGCAGCTGGATTACAGGGGGCGGAGGTCAGCCCCAGCATTTT

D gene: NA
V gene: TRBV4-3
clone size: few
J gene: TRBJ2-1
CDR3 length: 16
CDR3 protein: CASSPAGTSSYNEQFF
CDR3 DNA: TGCGCCAGCAGCCCCGCCGGGACGTCCTCCTACAATGAGCAGTTCTTC

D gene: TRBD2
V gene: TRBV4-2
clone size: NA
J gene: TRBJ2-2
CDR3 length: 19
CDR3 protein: CASSQGRLLAGGPGGELFF
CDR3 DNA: TGTGCCAGCAGCCAAGGCCGCCTTTTAGCGGGGGGGCCGGGCGGGGAGCTGTTTTTT

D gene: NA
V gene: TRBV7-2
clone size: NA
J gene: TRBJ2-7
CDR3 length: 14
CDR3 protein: CASSLGQAIFEQYF
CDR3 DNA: TGTGCCAGCAGCTTAGGACAGGCAATTTTCGAGCAGTACTTC

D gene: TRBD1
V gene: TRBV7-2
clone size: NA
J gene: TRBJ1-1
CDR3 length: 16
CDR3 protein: CASSTRQGLGNTEAFF
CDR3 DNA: TGTGCCAGCAGCACCCGACAGGGACTGGGGAACACTGAAGCTTTCTTT

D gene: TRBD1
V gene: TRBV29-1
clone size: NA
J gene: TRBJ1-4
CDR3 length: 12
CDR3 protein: CSVQGANEKLFF
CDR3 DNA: TGCAGCGTACAGGGGGCTAATGAAAAACTGTTTTTT

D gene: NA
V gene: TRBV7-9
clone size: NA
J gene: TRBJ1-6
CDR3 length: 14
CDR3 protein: CASSFDGGNSPLHF
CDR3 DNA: TGTGCCAGCAGCTTCGACGGGGGGAATTCACCCCTCCACTTT

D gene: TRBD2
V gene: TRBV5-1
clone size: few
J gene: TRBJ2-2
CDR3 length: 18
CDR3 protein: CASSKAGTSGSIGGELFF
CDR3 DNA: TGCGCCAGCAGCAAAGCCGGGACTAGCGGGAGTATCGGCGGGGAGCTGTTTTTT

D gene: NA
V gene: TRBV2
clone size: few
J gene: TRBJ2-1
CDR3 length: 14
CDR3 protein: CASGGNRPIGEQFF
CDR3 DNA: TGTGCCAGCGGGGGAAACAGGCCCATAGGTGAGCAGTTCTTC

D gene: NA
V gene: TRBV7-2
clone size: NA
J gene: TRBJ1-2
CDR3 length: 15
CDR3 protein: CASSFSPAANYGYTF
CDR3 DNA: TGTGCCAGCAGCTTCTCCCCCGCGGCTAACTATGGCTACACCTTC

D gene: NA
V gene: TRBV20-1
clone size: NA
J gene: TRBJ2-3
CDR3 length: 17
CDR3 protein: CSARDFAGASFSDTQYF
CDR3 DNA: TGCAGTGCTAGAGATTTCGCGGGGGCGAGTTTTTCAGATACGCAGTATTTT

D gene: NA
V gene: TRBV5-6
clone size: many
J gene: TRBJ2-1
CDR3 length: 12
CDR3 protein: CASSGANNEQFF
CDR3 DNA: TGTGCCAGCAGTGGCGCTAACAATGAGCAGTTCTTC

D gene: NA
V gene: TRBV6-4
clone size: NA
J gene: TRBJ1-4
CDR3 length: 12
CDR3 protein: CARQGFNEKLFF
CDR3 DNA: TGTGCCAGACAGGGTTTCAATGAAAAACTGTTTTTT

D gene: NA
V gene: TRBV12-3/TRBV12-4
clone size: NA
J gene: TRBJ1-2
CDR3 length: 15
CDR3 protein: CASSPAGGRGLGYTF
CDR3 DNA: TGTGCCAGCAGCCCAGCGGGCGGCAGGGGCCTTGGCTACACCTTC

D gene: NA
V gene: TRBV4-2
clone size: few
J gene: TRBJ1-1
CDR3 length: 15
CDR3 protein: CASSPPTARGTEAFF
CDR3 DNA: TGTGCCAGCAGCCCACCGACAGCCAGAGGGACTGAAGCTTTCTTT

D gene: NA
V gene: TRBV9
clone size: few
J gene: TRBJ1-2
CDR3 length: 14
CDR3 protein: CASSGGQFGVGYTF
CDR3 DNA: TGTGCCAGCAGTGGCGGACAGTTTGGAGTAGGCTACACCTTC

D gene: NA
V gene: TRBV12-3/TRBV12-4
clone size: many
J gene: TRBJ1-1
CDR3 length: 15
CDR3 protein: CASSPGQPQGTEAFF
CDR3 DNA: TGTGCCAGCAGTCCCGGACAGCCGCAAGGCACTGAAGCTTTCTTT

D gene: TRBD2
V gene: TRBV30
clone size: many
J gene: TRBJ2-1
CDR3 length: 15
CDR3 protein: CAWSAASGAYNEQFF
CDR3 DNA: TGTGCCTGGAGCGCCGCTAGCGGGGCGTACAATGAGCAGTTCTTC

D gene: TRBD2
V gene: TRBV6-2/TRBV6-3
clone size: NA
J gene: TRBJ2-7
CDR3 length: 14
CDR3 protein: CASGELAGVATQYF
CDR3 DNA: TGTGCCAGCGGAGAGCTAGCGGGAGTCGCAACTCAGTACTTC

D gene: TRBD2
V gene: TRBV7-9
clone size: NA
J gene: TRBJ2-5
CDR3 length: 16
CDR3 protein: CASSKGTSGSEETQYF
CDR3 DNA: TGTGCCAGCAGCAAGGGGACTAGCGGGAGTGAAGAGACCCAGTACTTC

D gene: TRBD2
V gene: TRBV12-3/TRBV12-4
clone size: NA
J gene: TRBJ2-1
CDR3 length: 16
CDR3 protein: CASRGLAGEPYNEQFF
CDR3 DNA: TGTGCCAGCAGGGGACTAGCGGGAGAACCCTACAATGAGCAGTTCTTC